Listed below are T cell receptor beta chains from one sample, sequenced in a study of T cell responses to AZD1222 COVID-19 vaccine. Using immunoSEQ multiplex PCR, the repertoire was profiled, and TCRdb retains in-frame clones only, with some absent. The sample consists of under 110,000 clones, roughly 87% of them appearing once. The sequenced sample was peripheral blood, obtained 28 days after the second AZD1222 dose. All receptors come from an adult who received the AZD1222 COVID-19 vaccine. Both conserved end residues are part of each CDR3. Fields, in order: V gene, J gene, D gene, CDR3 protein, CDR3 DNA. The D gene is left open where the match is weak.

V gene: TRBV19; J gene: TRBJ1-4; D gene: TRBD1; CDR3 protein: CASEDRGRSNEKLFF; CDR3 DNA: TGTGCCAGCGAGGACAGGGGGCGGTCTAATGAAAAACTGTTTTTT
V gene: TRBV7-2; J gene: TRBJ2-7; D gene: TRBD1; CDR3 protein: CASSEWDSNSYEQYF; CDR3 DNA: TGTGCCAGCAGCGAGTGGGACAGCAACTCCTACGAGCAGTACTTC
V gene: TRBV18; J gene: TRBJ1-6; D gene: .; CDR3 protein: CASSPPSRGIDSPLHF; CDR3 DNA: TGTGCCAGCTCACCACCGTCGAGGGGGATCGATTCACCCCTCCACTTT
V gene: TRBV4-1; J gene: TRBJ2-2; D gene: TRBD2; CDR3 protein: CASSLSQGSGGENTGELFF; CDR3 DNA: TGCGCCAGCAGCCTCTCCCAGGGTAGCGGGGGGGAGAACACCGGGGAGCTGTTTTTT
V gene: TRBV12-3/TRBV12-4; J gene: TRBJ2-2; D gene: TRBD1; CDR3 protein: CASSYVAGGLFF; CDR3 DNA: TGTGCCAGCAGTTACGTGGCAGGGGGGCTGTTTTTT
V gene: TRBV18; J gene: TRBJ2-7; D gene: .; CDR3 protein: CASSPTATYEQYF; CDR3 DNA: TGTGCCAGCTCACCGACAGCAACCTACGAGCAGTACTTC
V gene: TRBV2; J gene: TRBJ2-1; D gene: TRBD2; CDR3 protein: CASKGASGGAKGEQFF; CDR3 DNA: TGTGCCAGCAAGGGCGCTAGCGGGGGGGCCAAGGGTGAGCAGTTCTTC
V gene: TRBV9; J gene: TRBJ1-2; D gene: TRBD1; CDR3 protein: CASSAAGGADGYTF; CDR3 DNA: TGTGCCAGCAGCGCGGCAGGGGGCGCGGATGGCTACACCTTC
V gene: TRBV4-3; J gene: TRBJ1-3; D gene: .; CDR3 protein: CASSQEDDSGNTIYF; CDR3 DNA: TGCGCCAGCAGCCAAGAGGACGACTCTGGAAACACCATATATTTT
V gene: TRBV5-6; J gene: TRBJ2-7; D gene: .; CDR3 protein: CASSGAYRQLSSYEQYF; CDR3 DNA: TGTGCCAGCAGCGGGGCTTACAGGCAACTAAGCTCCTACGAGCAGTACTTC
V gene: TRBV5-4; J gene: TRBJ2-3; D gene: TRBD1; CDR3 protein: CASSPGTGASTDTQYF; CDR3 DNA: TGTGCCAGCAGCCCCGGGACAGGGGCGAGCACAGATACGCAGTATTTT
V gene: TRBV5-4; J gene: TRBJ1-6; D gene: TRBD1; CDR3 protein: CASSRWTGSSYNSPLHF; CDR3 DNA: TGTGCCAGCAGCAGATGGACAGGGAGCTCCTATAATTCACCCCTCCACTTT
V gene: TRBV27; J gene: TRBJ2-1; D gene: .; CDR3 protein: CASSLNRLYNEQFF; CDR3 DNA: TGTGCCAGCAGTTTGAATAGATTGTACAATGAGCAGTTCTTC
V gene: TRBV21-1; J gene: TRBJ1-6; D gene: .; CDR3 protein: CASSSKANRDSHNSSLHF; CDR3 DNA: TGTGCCAGCAGCTCAAAGGCAAACCGGGACAGCCATAATTCATCCCTCCACTTT
V gene: TRBV7-8; J gene: TRBJ1-1; D gene: .; CDR3 protein: CASSLEYGNTEAFF; CDR3 DNA: TGTGCCAGCAGCTTAGAGTACGGGAACACTGAAGCTTTCTTT
V gene: TRBV9; J gene: TRBJ2-5; D gene: .; CDR3 protein: CASSVQPQGGTQYF; CDR3 DNA: TGTGCCAGCAGCGTACAGCCCCAAGGTGGGACCCAGTACTTC